The 2 T cell receptor beta chains presented below share a single source sample, sequenced in a study of cytomegalovirus exposure and HLA in healthy donors. This PCR relied on a set of 60 Vbeta primers and 13 Jbeta primers. This table comes from immunoSEQ multiplex PCR, and its TCRdb copy is limited to in-frame clones, with some not included. In the table there are about 140,000 clones, about 80% of which are singletons. Sequenced: PBMCs. Source of these receptors: a man aged 25 to 40 in good health and CMV-seronegative.

The chain uses TRBV5-6 and TRBJ2-7; 7 nucleotides line up with TRBD2. The germline V gene encodes CDR1 SGHDT and CDR2 YYEEEE. This CDR3 comprises 15 residues. V lost 2 bases to trimming and J lost 1 base; unmatched junction nucleotides: 6. This CDR3 is CASSLSGRVSYEQYF. CDR3 bases: TGTGCCAGCAGCTTATCGGGGAGGGTGTCCTACGAGCAGTACTTC.

The chain uses TRBV5-1 and TRBJ2-1, with D possibly being TRBD2 (7 bases). Per germline, CDR1 SGHRS and CDR2 YFSETQ. With 1 base removed from V and 8 bases from J, the gap between germline ends came to 16 bases. This CDR3 has 15 amino acids. CDR3 sequence: CASSLNPGGGDEQFF. As DNA, the CDR3 is TGCGCCAGCAGCTTGAACCCGGGGGGCGGAGATGAGCAGTTCTTC.